A selection of T cell receptor beta chains follows, all from one sample in a study of T cells in Graves' hyperthyroidism and ophthalmopathy. TCRdb called the multiplex PCR reads again in MiXCR, with one record for every CDR3 protein. The sample holds 500,000 to 800,000 distinct CDR3 sequences, roughly 45% seen once. Sample: peripheral blood or thyroid tissue (not recorded which). All receptors come from an adult man with Graves' disease, either hyperthyroidism or ophthalmopathy (not recorded which). The CDR3 runs from the conserved cysteine through the conserved F or W. D genes are given only for firm matches. Size is omitted from some rows. Given values are once, few, many or a class for expanded clones.

>TRBV29-1|NA|TRBJ2-7|many
CSVKGSLYEQYF
TGCAGCGTTAAGGGCAGCCTCTACGAGCAGTACTTC
>TRBV6-5|NA|TRBJ1-2|NA
CASSQTVSYGYTF
TGTGCCAGCAGTCAGACAGTTTCCTATGGCTACACCTTC
>TRBV20-1|TRBD2|TRBJ2-5|few
CSARKSSGQETQYF
TGCAGTGCTAGGAAGTCTAGCGGCCAAGAGACCCAGTACTTC
>TRBV7-9|NA|TRBJ2-7|many
CASSQSTLPYEQYF
TGTGCCAGCAGCCAATCGACCCTTCCCTACGAGCAGTACTTC
>TRBV7-9|NA|TRBJ2-7|few
CASSRPPGREQYF
TGTGCCAGCAGCCGGCCGCCAGGCCGCGAGCAGTACTTC
>TRBV25-1|NA|TRBJ1-6|NA
CASRPHREGNSPLHF
TGTGCCAGCCGCCCTCACAGGGAGGGGAATTCACCCCTCCACTTT
>TRBV6-1|TRBD1|TRBJ2-2|once
CASSEGTGYMNTGELFF
TGTGCCAGCAGTGAAGGGACAGGGTACATGAACACCGGGGAGCTGTTTTTT
>TRBV5-6|NA|TRBJ1-3|many
CASSYRRNTIYF
TGTGCCAGCAGCTACAGAAGAAACACCATATATTTT
>TRBV29-1|NA|TRBJ1-3|NA
CSVRHGIGNTIYF
TGCAGCGTTCGCCATGGGATTGGAAACACCATATATTTT
>TRBV25-1|TRBD1|TRBJ1-3|NA
CASSVQGDGNTIYF
TGTGCCAGCAGCGTACAGGGGGATGGAAACACCATATATTTT
>TRBV20-1|TRBD2|TRBJ2-7|NA
CSALPPGGLAGGGDEQYF
TGCAGTGCACTACCGCCGGGGGGGCTAGCGGGAGGTGGAGACGAGCAGTACTTC
>TRBV7-2|NA|TRBJ1-2|many
CASSLGLWDYTF
TGTGCCAGCAGCTTAGGTCTGTGGGACTACACCTTC
>TRBV7-2|NA|TRBJ2-1|NA
CASSYLGQQFF
TGTGCCAGCAGCTACCTTGGGCAGCAGTTCTTC
>TRBV2|TRBD1|TRBJ1-2|few
CASTRTGDGYTF
TGTGCCAGCACTCGGACAGGGGATGGCTACACCTTC
>TRBV7-9|NA|TRBJ1-6|many
CASSLVAAGNASPLHF
TGTGCCAGCAGCTTAGTGGCGGCAGGGAACGCTTCACCCCTCCACTTT
>TRBV29-1|NA|TRBJ1-3|many
CSVDQGFGNTIYF
TGCAGCGTCGATCAGGGGTTTGGAAACACCATATATTTT
>TRBV7-2|NA|TRBJ2-7|many
CASSLAFSEQYF
TGTGCCAGCAGCTTAGCGTTCAGCGAGCAGTACTTC
>TRBV2|TRBD1|TRBJ1-2|NA
CASSGVGQTYGYTF
TGTGCCAGCAGTGGGGTGGGACAGACCTATGGCTACACCTTC
>TRBV5-1|TRBD2|TRBJ2-7|NA
CASTSTGGRDEQYF
TGCGCCAGCACATCGACGGGGGGGAGGGACGAGCAGTACTTC
>TRBV29-1|TRBD1|TRBJ1-4|many
CSVLNRGTNEKLFF
TGCAGCGTGCTCAACAGGGGCACTAATGAAAAACTGTTTTTT
>TRBV7-9|NA|TRBJ1-1|NA
CASSLVEGRGTEAFF
TGTGCCAGCAGCTTAGTCGAGGGGCGTGGGACTGAAGCTTTCTTT
>TRBV15|NA|TRBJ1-6|once
CATSSETASPNSPLHF
TGTGCCACCAGCAGCGAGACAGCCTCCCCCAATTCACCCCTCCACTTT
>TRBV7-2|NA|TRBJ1-3|NA
CASSQAKGRNTIYF
TGTGCCAGCAGCCAAGCTAAAGGGAGAAACACCATATATTTT
>TRBV29-1|TRBD1|TRBJ2-7|NA
CSADRGPYEQYF
TGCAGCGCCGACAGGGGACCCTACGAGCAGTACTTC
>TRBV10-3|TRBD1|TRBJ1-1|many
CAISESGQPNTEAFF
TGTGCCATCAGTGAGTCGGGACAGCCAAACACTGAAGCTTTCTTT
>TRBV9|TRBD1|TRBJ1-3|once
CASSVEQGGVSGNTIYF
TGTGCCAGCAGCGTAGAACAGGGGGGGGTCTCTGGAAACACCATATATTTT
>TRBV6-1|NA|TRBJ2-7|NA
CASTDSYLSYEQYF
TGTGCCAGCACCGACAGTTACCTTTCCTACGAGCAGTACTTC
>TRBV11-1|TRBD2|TRBJ2-5|NA
CASSLVPAGVSETQYF
TGCGCCAGCAGCTTGGTGCCTGCGGGAGTATCAGAGACCCAGTACTTC
>TRBV6-5|TRBD1|TRBJ1-5|few
CASSYGTGGGNQPQHF
TGTGCCAGCAGTTACGGGACAGGGGGCGGCAATCAGCCCCAGCATTTT
>TRBV15|TRBD2|TRBJ2-7|NA
CATSRDLSGRVEQYF
TGTGCCACCAGCAGAGATCTTAGCGGGAGGGTCGAGCAGTACTTC
>TRBV2|NA|TRBJ1-6|NA
CASSDSLTNSPLHF
TGTGCCAGCAGCGACAGTCTGACAAATTCACCCCTCCACTTT